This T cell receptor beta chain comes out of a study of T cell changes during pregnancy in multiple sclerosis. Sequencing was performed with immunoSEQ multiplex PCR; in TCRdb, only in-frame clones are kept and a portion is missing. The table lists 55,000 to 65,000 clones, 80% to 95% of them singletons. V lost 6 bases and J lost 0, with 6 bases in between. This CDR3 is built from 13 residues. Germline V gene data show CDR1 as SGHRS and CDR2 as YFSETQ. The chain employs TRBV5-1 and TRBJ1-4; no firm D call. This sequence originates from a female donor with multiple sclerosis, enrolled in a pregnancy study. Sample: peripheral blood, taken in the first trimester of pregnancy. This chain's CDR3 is CASTGATNEKLFF. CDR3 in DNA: TGCGCCAGCACCGGTGCAACTAATGAAAAACTGTTTTTT.